The clone carrying this T cell receptor (beta chain) has a handful of counts. Its target is not known. Trimming pared 0 bases from V and 12 bases from J, leaving 21 bases between. The CDR3 contains 16 residues. Germline V gives CDR1 LGHNA, CDR2 YSLEER. These data belong to a study of T cell repertoires in cytomegalovirus infection. Regarding the study as a whole: Cumulative public TCR beta family frequency identified carriers of CMV plus the relevant HLA. HLA-C-restricted CMV clonotypes gave the most frequent clonotype in two of eight donors.

TCRdb re-called the reads with MiXCR, one entry per CDR3 protein. The data show 450,000 to 650,000 distinct CDR3 sequences, around two fifths seen once. The source of this sequence is a human donor in good health (CMV status not recorded). Some clones in this sample may be carry-over from other donors' samples. Specimen: cultured PBMCs, collected from culture after CMV antigen stimulation. V is TRBV4-3 and J is TRBJ2-1; D uncertain. CDR3 DNA sequence: TGCGCCAGCAGCCAAGATTGGATGGTCCCATTCTGGGGGCAGTTCTTC. It encodes CASSQDWMVPFWGQFF.